This T cell receptor beta chain derives from a study of control samples from healthy donors and cancer patients. CDR3 size: 13 residues. Between the trimmed V and J ends, which lost 8 bases and 3 bases, there was a span of 11 bases. From germline, CDR1 is MNHEY and CDR2 SVGAGI. Sequencing was performed with immunoSEQ multiplex PCR; in TCRdb, only in-frame clones are kept and a portion is missing. Of about 130,000 clones in the sample, 92% were seen once. The chain uses TRBV6-5 and TRBJ1-5; no reliable D call. The clonotype comes from a woman in her forties or fifties in good health. The sample was blood. CDR3 DNA: TGTGCCAGCTGGTCGAGATTCAATCAGCCCCAGCATTTT. Its translation is CASWSRFNQPQHF.